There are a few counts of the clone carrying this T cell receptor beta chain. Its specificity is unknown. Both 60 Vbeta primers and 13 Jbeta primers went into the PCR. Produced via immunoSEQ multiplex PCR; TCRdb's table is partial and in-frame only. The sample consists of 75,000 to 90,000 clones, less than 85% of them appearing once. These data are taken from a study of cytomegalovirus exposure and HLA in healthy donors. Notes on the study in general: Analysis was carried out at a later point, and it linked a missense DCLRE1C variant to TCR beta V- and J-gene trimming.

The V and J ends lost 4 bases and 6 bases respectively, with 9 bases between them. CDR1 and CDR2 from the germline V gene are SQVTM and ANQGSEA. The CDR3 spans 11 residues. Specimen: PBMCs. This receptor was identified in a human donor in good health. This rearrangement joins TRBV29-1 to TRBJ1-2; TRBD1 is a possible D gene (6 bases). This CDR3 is CSVAGQHGYTF. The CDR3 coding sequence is TGCAGCGTTGCCGGACAGCATGGCTACACCTTC. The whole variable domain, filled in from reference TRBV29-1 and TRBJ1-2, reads SAVISQKPSRDICQRGTSLTIQCQVDSQVTMMFWYRQQPGQSLTLIATANQGSEATYESGFVIDKFPISRPNLTFSTLTVSNMSPEDSSIYLCSVAGQHGYTFGSGTRLTVV.